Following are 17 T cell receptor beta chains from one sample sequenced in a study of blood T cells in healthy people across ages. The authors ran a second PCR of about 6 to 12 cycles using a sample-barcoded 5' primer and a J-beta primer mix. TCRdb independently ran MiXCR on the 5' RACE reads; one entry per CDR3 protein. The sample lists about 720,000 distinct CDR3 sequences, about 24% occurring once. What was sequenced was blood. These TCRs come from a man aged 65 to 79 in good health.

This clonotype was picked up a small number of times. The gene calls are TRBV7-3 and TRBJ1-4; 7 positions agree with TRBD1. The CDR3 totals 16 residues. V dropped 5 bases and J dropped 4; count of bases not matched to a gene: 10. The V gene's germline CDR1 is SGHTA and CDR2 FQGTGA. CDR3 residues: CASSPTGVGDNEKLFF. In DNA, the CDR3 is TGTGCCAGCAGCCCCACAGGGGTCGGGGATAATGAAAAACTGTTTTTT.

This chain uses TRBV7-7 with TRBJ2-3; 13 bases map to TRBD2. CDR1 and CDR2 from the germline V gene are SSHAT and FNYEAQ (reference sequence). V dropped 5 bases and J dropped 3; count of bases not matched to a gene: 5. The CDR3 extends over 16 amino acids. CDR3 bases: TGTGCCAGCAGCGTCGGACTAGCGGGAGAGACAGATACGCAGTATTTT. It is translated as CASSVGLAGETDTQYF.

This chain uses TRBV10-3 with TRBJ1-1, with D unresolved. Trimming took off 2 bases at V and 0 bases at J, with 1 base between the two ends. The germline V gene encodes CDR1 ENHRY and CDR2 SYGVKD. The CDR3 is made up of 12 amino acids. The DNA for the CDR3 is TGTGCCATCAGTGAGATGAACACTGAAGCTTTCTTT. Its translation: CAISEMNTEAFF.

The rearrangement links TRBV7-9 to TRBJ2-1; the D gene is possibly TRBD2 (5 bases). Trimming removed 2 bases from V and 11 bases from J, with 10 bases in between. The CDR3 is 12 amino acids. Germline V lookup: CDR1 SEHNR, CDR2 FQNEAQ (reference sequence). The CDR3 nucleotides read TGTGCCAGCAGCTTATCGGGGTTCCAGCAGTTCTTC. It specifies CASSLSGFQQFF.

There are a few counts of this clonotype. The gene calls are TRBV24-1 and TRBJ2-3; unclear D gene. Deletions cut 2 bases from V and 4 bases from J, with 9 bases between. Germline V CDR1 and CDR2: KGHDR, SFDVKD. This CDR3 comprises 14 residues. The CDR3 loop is CATSDSRAADTQYF. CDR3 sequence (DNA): TGTGCCACCAGTGATTCCCGGGCTGCAGATACGCAGTATTTT.

CDR3 in amino acids: CASSPGQTREKLFF. CDR3 in DNA: TGTGCCAGCAGCCCCGGCCAGACTCGGGAAAAACTGTTTTTT. This chain links TRBV12-3 or TRBV12-4 with TRBJ1-4; unclear D gene. V lost 6 bases to trimming and J lost 8 bases, with 16 bases between them. The length of the CDR3 is 14 residues.

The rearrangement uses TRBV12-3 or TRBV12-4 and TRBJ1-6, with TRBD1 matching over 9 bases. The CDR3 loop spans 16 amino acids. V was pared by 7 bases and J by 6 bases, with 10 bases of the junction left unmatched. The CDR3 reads CASTRTGDIGNSPLHF. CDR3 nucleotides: TGTGCCAGCACTAGGACAGGGGACATCGGTAATTCACCCCTCCACTTT.

In DNA, the CDR3 is TGTGCCAGCAGCTCCCGGACAGCCACCTACGAGCAGTACTTC. Translated: CASSSRTATYEQYF. The V and J genes are TRBV3-1 and TRBJ2-5, with D possibly matching TRBD1 (6 bases). The closer fit of TRBJ2-7 to the DNA end suggests the J call may be wrong. Per the germline V gene, CDR1 is LGHDT and CDR2 is YNNKEL (reference sequence). The CDR3 consists of 14 residues.

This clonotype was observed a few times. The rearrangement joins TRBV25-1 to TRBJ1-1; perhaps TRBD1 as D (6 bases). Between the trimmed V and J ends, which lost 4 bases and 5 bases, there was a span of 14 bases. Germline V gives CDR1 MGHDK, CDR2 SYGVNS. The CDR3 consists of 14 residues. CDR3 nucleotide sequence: TGTGCCAGCAGTGGCCAAAGAACAGGGACTGAAGCTTTCTTT. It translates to CASSGQRTGTEAFF.

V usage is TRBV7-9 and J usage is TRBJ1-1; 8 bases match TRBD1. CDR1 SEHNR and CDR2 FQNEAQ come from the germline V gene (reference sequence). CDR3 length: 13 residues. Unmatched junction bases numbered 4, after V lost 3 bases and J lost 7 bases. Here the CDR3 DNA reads TGTGCCAGCAGCTTGACAGGGGTGGGTGAAGCTTTCTTT. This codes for CASSLTGVGEAFF.

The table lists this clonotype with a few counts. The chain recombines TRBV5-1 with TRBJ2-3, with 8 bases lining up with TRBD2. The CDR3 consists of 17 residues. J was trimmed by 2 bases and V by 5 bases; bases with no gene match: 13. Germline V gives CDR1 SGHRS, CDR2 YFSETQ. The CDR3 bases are TGCGCCAGCAGTATGAGGGGACTAGAGCCCCACACAGATACGCAGTATTTT. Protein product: CASSMRGLEPHTDTQYF.

The CDR3 region is CASSLAASGGWNEQFF. For the CDR3, the DNA is TGCGCCAGCAGCTTGGCGGCTAGCGGGGGGTGGAATGAGCAGTTCTTC. This chain connects TRBV5-1 to TRBJ2-1; 11 bases match TRBD2. Germline trimming cut 0 bases from V and 7 bases from J; bases unmatched to any gene: 6. The CDR3 length is 16 residues. CDR1 and CDR2 (germline): SGHRS, YFSETQ.

The CDR3 is CASCKGDYNEQFF. In nucleotides, the CDR3 is TGTGCCAGCTGTAAAGGGGACTACAATGAGCAGTTCTTC. This sequence joins TRBV6-1 and TRBJ2-1, with D tentatively TRBD1 (5 bases). Trimming stripped 8 bases from V and 3 bases from J, with 11 bases between. CDR1 and CDR2 (germline): MNHNS, SASEGT. The CDR3 runs to 13 residues.

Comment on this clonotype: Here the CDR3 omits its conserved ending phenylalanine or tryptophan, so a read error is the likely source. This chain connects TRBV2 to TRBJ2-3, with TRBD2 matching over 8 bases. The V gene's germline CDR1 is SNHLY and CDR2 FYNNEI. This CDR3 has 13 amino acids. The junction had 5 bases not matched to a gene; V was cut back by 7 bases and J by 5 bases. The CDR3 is CASKLAERDTQYL. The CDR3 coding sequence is TGTGCCAGCAAACTAGCGGAAAGAGATACGCAGTATCTT.

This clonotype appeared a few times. The CDR3 DNA is TGCGCCAGCAGCTTGGGTAATGCAGGCGAGCAGTACGTC. The encoded protein is CASSLGNAGEQYV. The chain combines TRBV5-1 with TRBJ2-1; D gene unclear. The J call is uncertain, as TRBJ2-7 better fits the DNA end. Germline V gene sequence: CDR1 SGHRS, CDR2 YFSETQ. There are 13 residues in the CDR3.

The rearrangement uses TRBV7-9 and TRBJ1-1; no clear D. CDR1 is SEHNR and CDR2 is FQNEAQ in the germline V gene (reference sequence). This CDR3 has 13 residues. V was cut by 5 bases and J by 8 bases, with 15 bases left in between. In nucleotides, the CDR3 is TGTGCCAGCAGCCCCAGAACCCTGGGAGAAGCTTTCTTT. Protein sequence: CASSPRTLGEAFF.

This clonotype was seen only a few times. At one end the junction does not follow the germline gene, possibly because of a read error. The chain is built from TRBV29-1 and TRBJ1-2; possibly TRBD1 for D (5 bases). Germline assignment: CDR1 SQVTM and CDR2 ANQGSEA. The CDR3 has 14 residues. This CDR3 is CCVEGGAAWGGYTF. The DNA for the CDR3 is TGCTGCGTTGAGGGAGGGGCGGCTTGGGGTGGCTACACCTTC.